The 2 T cell receptor beta chains below all came from one sample that was sequenced in a study of T cell clones after liver transplantation. Here immunoSEQ multiplex PCR was the method, and the copy in TCRdb shows in-frame clones only, minus some. The sample consists of tens of thousands of clones, 75% to 90% of them appearing once. The sample here was CD4+ T cells from blood, taken 12 months after liver transplant. The origin of the receptors is a human patient who received a liver transplant. Some T cells here may be from the graft donor.

The gene calls are TRBV5-1 and TRBJ1-2; TRBD1 might be the D (6 bases). V lost 4 bases to trimming and J lost 2 bases, with 15 bases between them. The CDR3 extends over 15 amino acids. Per germline, CDR1 SGHRS and CDR2 YFSETQ. CDR3 loop: CASSPPQGANYGYTF. The DNA for the CDR3 is TGCGCCAGCAGCCCCCCACAGGGCGCCAACTATGGCTACACCTTC.

The chain is built from TRBV9 and TRBJ2-1, with D uncertain. CDR1 SGDLS and CDR2 YYNGEE come from the germline V gene. Deletions cut 4 bases from V and 9 bases from J, with 11 bases between. This CDR3 spans 12 amino acids. For the CDR3, the DNA is TGTGCCAGCAGCCCCCGAAGGTGTGAGCAGTTCTTC. Its protein product is CASSPRRCEQFF.